This T cell receptor (beta chain) was profiled in a study of T cell repertoires in cytomegalovirus infection. About the study: Carrying CMV and the relevant HLA type showed in public TCR beta signatures.

The CDR3 is 16 residues long. Germline V CDR1 and CDR2: LGHNA, YSLEER. Trimming shortened V by 0 bases and J by 5 bases, and 14 bases separated the two germline ends. About this clonotype itself: What it recognizes is unknown.

TCRdb called the reads again in MiXCR, with one record for every CDR3 protein. This sample carries 35,000 to 55,000 distinct CDR3 sequences, roughly a fifth of them seen once, and the ten largest clones take about 53%. This material consisted of CD8+ T cells from cultured PBMCs, taken from culture after CMV antigen stimulation. The sequence derives from a human donor in good health (CMV status not recorded). Some clones in this sample may be carry-over from other donors' samples. The chain is built from TRBV4-3 and TRBJ2-1; D possibly corresponds to TRBD2 (6 bases). Here the CDR3 reads CASSQESSGPNNEQFF. The CDR3 DNA follows: TGCGCCAGCAGCCAAGAATCCAGCGGGCCTAACAATGAGCAGTTCTTC.